The clone carrying this T cell receptor (beta chain) was counted between two and nine times. No antigen is known for it. This sample is drawn from a study of vaccination and CD4 T cells after COVID-19. Study as a whole: Overlapping peptides covering the spike proteins of SARS-CoV-2, HCoV-NL63, HCoV-OC43 and HCoV-229E were added to stimulate cells. Each control was exposed to a CEFX pool, an HIV-1 Nef pool, or no peptide at all.

Noted treatment: approximately 11-day PBMC culture with coronavirus spike peptide pools or control peptides (ViraFEST assay). Those CD4+ T cells from the unexposed donor predate the COVID-19 pandemic (2011-2018). ViraFEST used peptide pools to expand antigen-specific T cells, then sequenced TCRs. The Oncomine TCR Beta short-read assay was what sequenced the DNA obtained from cultured CD4+ T cells. It was from cultured CD4+ T cells that genomic DNA was extracted. TCRdb redid the calling of the PCR reads with MiXCR, one entry per CDR3 protein. The sample contains around 9,400 distinct CDR3 sequences, 33% of which appear only once. Germline V gene lookup returns CDR1 SGHNT and CDR2 YYREEE (reference sequence). V trimming: 3 bases; J trimming: 10 bases; junction bases outside the gene matches: 8. CDR3 length equals 15 residues.

Sequenced: CD4+ T cells from blood, cultured in vitro. The origin of this receptor is a human donor in good health. This chain joins TRBV5-4 and TRBJ1-6; 9 bases fit TRBD1. This CDR3 is CASSSPGQGVSPLHF. CDR3 in DNA: TGTGCCAGCAGCTCCCCGGGACAGGGTGTCTCACCCCTCCACTTT.